One and the same sample provided the 12 T cell receptor beta chains below, sequenced in a study of T cell responses to AZD1222 COVID-19 vaccine. Data came from immunoSEQ multiplex PCR; TCRdb stores just in-frame clones and leaves some out. The table has tens of thousands of clones, around 85% seen once. The sample was peripheral blood, taken 28 days after the second AZD1222 dose. The receptors were gathered from an adult who received the AZD1222 COVID-19 vaccine.

The chain has TRBV6-6 and TRBJ2-7, with 9 nucleotides matching TRBD1. V was clipped by 2 bases and J by 4 bases; unmatched bases: 6. This CDR3 is 15 amino acids long. Germline CDR1 MNHNY, CDR2 SVGAGI (reference sequence). The CDR3, as DNA: TGTGCCAGCAGTTACGCGGGACAGGGTGGGTACGAGCAGTACTTC. Translating gives CASSYAGQGGYEQYF.

The sample holds one count of this clone. V usage is TRBV2 and J usage is TRBJ1-2, with D possibly being TRBD1 (5 bases). In germline, CDR1 is SNHLY, CDR2 FYNNEI. This CDR3 region has 16 residues. Deletions cut 7 bases from V and 2 bases from J, with 20 bases between. The CDR3 DNA follows: TGTGCCAGCACACGAGGAGAAGGCAGGGCCAACTATGGCTACACCTTC. Residues: CASTRGEGRANYGYTF. Supplemented by reference TRBV2 and TRBJ1-2, the full variable domain reads EPEVTQTPSHQVTQMGQEVILRCVPISNHLYFYWYRQILGQKVEFLVSFYNNEISEKSEIFDDQFSVERPDGSNFTLKIRSTKLEDSAMYFCASTRGEGRANYGYTFGSGTRLTVV.

This sequence joins TRBV11-3 and TRBJ2-2; D possibly uses TRBD1 or TRBD2 (5 bases each). Trimming removed 5 bases at V and 4 bases at J, with 17 bases between. CDR1 and CDR2 (germline): SGHNT, YENEEA. This CDR3 is 16 amino acids long. This CDR3 reads CASSRLGLAGTGELFF. Written as DNA, the CDR3 is TGTGCCAGCAGCCGGTTGGGGCTAGCAGGCACCGGGGAGCTGTTTTTT. The full variable domain, in which reference TRBV11-3 and TRBJ2-2 provide the parts outside the CDR3, is EAGVVQSPRYKIIEKKQPVAFWCNPISGHNTLYWYLQNLGQGPELLIRYENEEAVDDSQLPKDRFSAERLKGVDSTLKIQPAELGDSAVYLCASSRLGLAGTGELFFGEGSRLTVL.

J is TRBJ2-7 and V is TRBV6-2 or TRBV6-3, with D tentatively TRBD1 (5 bases). CDR1 MNHEY and CDR2 SVGEGT come from the germline V gene. V was pared by 4 bases and J by 4 bases, with 11 bases between. CDR3 size: 13 residues. The CDR3 loop is CASSWAGKYEQYF. CDR3 nucleotide sequence: TGTGCCAGCAGTTGGGCAGGGAAGTACGAGCAGTACTTC.

This chain joins TRBV5-6 and TRBJ1-6, with TRBD1 matching 8 bases. CDR1 is SGHDT and CDR2 is YYEEEE in the germline V gene. The CDR3 spans 16 residues. The J segment lost 7 bases and the V segment lost 0 bases, leaving 6 bases of the junction unmatched. This CDR3 is CASSLDRGSRNSPLHF. DNA for the CDR3: TGTGCCAGCAGCTTGGACAGGGGGTCTCGGAATTCACCCCTCCACTTT.

The chain carries TRBV15 and TRBJ2-1; TRBD2 matches 7 bases. The V gene end was trimmed by 3 bases and the J gene end by 8 bases; junction bases not matched to a gene: 7. Per the germline V gene, CDR1 is LNHNV and CDR2 is YYDKDF (reference sequence). The CDR3 contains 14 residues. The CDR3 is CATSRGRALDEQFF. The CDR3 region has the DNA TGTGCCACCAGCAGGGGGAGGGCCTTGGATGAGCAGTTCTTC.

This chain links TRBV6-6 with TRBJ2-3; 9 bases fit TRBD2. Germline assignment: CDR1 MNHNY and CDR2 SVGAGI (reference sequence). The CDR3 spans 14 residues. J was trimmed by 5 bases and V by 8 bases; bases with no gene match: 8. The CDR3 coding sequence is TGTGCCAGCTCCGGACTAGCGCAAGGAGATACGCAGTATTTT. It translates to CASSGLAQGDTQYF.

The chain has TRBV5-5 and TRBJ1-1; TRBD1 matches at 7 bases. V lost 2 bases to trimming and J lost 6 bases; unmatched junction nucleotides: 7. Germline-derived CDR1 and CDR2 are SGHKS and YYEKEE (reference sequence). The CDR3 loop spans 14 amino acids. The CDR3 reads CASSLGQGVPEAFF. The DNA for the CDR3 is TGTGCCAGCAGCTTAGGTCAGGGGGTCCCTGAAGCTTTCTTT.

CDR3 nucleotide sequence: TGTGCCAGCAGCTCCGCCGTAGGTGAAGCTTTCTTT. Amino acid sequence: CASSSAVGEAFF. The chain links TRBV7-8 to TRBJ1-1; D not certain. Germline-derived CDR1 and CDR2 are SGHVS and FQNEAQ. This CDR3 region has 12 residues. Trimming left V 4 bases short and J 7 bases short, with 10 bases between.

The chain couples TRBV5-1 to TRBJ1-6; D remains ambiguous. V lost 1 base and J 10 bases, leaving 9 bases between the germline ends. CDR1 and CDR2 (germline): SGHRS, YFSETQ. The CDR3 is 13 residues long. The CDR3 protein is CASSLWVGSPLHF. DNA of the CDR3: TGCGCCAGCAGCTTGTGGGTAGGATCACCCCTCCACTTT.

The chain is built from TRBV29-1 and TRBJ2-1; D unclear. The V end lost 7 bases, the J end lost 1 base, and 11 bases lay between the germline ends. Germline V gives CDR1 SQVTM, CDR2 ANQGSEA. The CDR3 length is 13 residues. Here the CDR3 DNA reads TGCAGCGGGAAGGACCTATCCTACAATGAGCAGTTCTTC. It codes for CSGKDLSYNEQFF.

The chain recombines TRBV7-8 with TRBJ2-1; TRBD1 agrees at 10 bases. Trimming took 4 bases from V and 4 from J; bases not matched to a gene: 4. Per the germline V gene, CDR1 is SGHVS and CDR2 is FQNEAQ. The CDR3 is 15 residues long. The CDR3 coding sequence is TGTGCCAGCAGCTGGGGACAGGGGAGTTACAATGAGCAGTTCTTC. Translating it yields CASSWGQGSYNEQFF.